Sequencing of this T cell receptor (beta chain) was carried out in a study of cytomegalovirus exposure and HLA in healthy donors. Study overall: About 84% of around 400 genotyped donors fell in the Caucasian-associated ancestry cluster.

PCR employed 60 Vbeta and 13 Jbeta primers. Using immunoSEQ multiplex PCR, the repertoire was profiled, and TCRdb retains in-frame clones only, with some absent. The profile covers about 160,000 clones, with 75% appearing a single time and almost 3% taken by the ten largest. This clone has a handful of counts. CDR3 length: 15 residues. Germline CDR1 is SGHVS and CDR2 is FQNEAQ. V shed 5 bases and J 7 bases; nucleotides not matched to a gene: 9. This sequence joins TRBV7-8 and TRBJ2-3; 10 positions agree with TRBD2. What was sequenced was PBMCs. The TCR sequence derives from a woman aged 45-60 years in good health and CMV-seropositive. CDR3 amino acids: CASSLPAGGPHTQYF. The CDR3 coding sequence is TGTGCCAGCAGCCTACCAGCGGGGGGGCCTCATACGCAGTATTTT.